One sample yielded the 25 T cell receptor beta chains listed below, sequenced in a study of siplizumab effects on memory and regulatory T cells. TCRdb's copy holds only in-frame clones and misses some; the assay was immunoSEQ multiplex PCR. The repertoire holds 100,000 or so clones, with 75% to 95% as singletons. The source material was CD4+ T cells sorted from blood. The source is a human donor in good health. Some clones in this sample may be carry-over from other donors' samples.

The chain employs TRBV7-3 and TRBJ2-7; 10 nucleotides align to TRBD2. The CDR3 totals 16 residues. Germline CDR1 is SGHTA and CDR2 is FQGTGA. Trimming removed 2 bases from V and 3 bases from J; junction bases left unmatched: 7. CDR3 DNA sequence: TGTGCCAGCAGCTTAGTATCAGCGGGAGGGAACTACGAGCAGTACTTC. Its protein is CASSLVSAGGNYEQYF. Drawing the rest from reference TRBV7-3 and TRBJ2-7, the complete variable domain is GAGVSQTPSNKVTEKGKYVELRCDPISGHTALYWYRQSLGQGPEFLIYFQGTGAADDSGLPNDRFFAVRPEGSVSTLKIQRTERGDSAVYLCASSLVSAGGNYEQYFGPGTRLTVT.

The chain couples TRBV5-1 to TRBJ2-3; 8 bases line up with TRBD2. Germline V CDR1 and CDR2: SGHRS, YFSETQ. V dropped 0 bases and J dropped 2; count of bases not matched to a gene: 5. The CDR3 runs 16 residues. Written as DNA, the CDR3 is TGCGCCAGCAGCTTGGAACTAGCGGAACCCACAGATACGCAGTATTTT. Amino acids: CASSLELAEPTDTQYF.

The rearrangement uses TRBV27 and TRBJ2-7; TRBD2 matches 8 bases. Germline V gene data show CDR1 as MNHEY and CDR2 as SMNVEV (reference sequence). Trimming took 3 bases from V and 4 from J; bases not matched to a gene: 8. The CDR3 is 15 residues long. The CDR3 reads CASSLKAGDGYEQYF. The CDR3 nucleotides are TGTGCCAGCAGTTTGAAAGCGGGAGATGGATACGAGCAGTACTTC.

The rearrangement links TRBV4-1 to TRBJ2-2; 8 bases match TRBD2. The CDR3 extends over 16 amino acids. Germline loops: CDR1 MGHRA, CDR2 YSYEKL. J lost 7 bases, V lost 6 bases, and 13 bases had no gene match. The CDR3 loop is CASSQGRRGVGGELFF. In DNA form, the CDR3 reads TGCGCCAGCAGTCAGGGTCGGCGGGGGGTCGGCGGGGAGCTGTTTTTT.

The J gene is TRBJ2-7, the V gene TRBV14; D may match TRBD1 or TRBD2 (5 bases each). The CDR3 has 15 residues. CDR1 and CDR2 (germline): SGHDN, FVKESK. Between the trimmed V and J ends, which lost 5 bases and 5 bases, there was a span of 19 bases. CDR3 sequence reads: CASSRDGGSLDEQYF. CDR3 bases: TGTGCCAGCAGCAGGGATGGGGGAAGTTTGGACGAGCAGTACTTC.

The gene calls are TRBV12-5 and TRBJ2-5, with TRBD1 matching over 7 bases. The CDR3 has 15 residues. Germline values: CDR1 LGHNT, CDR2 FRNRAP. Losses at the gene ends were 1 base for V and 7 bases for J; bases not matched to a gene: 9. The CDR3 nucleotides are TGTGCTAGTGGTTTGGGACAGGGCCCCAGTGGGACCCAGTACTTC. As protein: CASGLGQGPSGTQYF.

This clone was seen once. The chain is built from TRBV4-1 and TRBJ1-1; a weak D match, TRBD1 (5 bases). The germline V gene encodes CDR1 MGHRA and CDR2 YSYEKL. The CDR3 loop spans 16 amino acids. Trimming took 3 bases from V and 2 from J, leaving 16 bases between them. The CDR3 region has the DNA TGCGCCAGCAGCCAGGGTCGGGGGGACTTTAACACTGAAGCTTTCTTT. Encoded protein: CASSQGRGDFNTEAFF.

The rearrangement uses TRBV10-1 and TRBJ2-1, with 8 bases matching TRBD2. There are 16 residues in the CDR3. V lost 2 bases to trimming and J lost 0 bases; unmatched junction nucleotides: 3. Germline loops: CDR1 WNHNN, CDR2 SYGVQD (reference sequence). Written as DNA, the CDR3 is TGCGCCAGCAGTGAGGTTGGGACTAGCTCCTACAATGAGCAGTTCTTC. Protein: CASSEVGTSSYNEQFF.

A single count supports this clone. CDR3 sequence: CASSRRGEGGELFF. For the CDR3, the DNA is TGCGCCAGCAGTAGAAGGGGCGAGGGCGGGGAGCTGTTTTTT. This chain joins TRBV10-1 and TRBJ2-2; D assignment may be TRBD1 or TRBD2 (5 bases each). The CDR3 totals 14 residues. V shed 5 bases and J shed 7 bases, with 14 bases lying between them. The germline CDR1 and CDR2 sequences are WNHNN and SYGVQD (reference sequence).

The CDR3 reads CASSITSGRDYEQYF. The CDR3 region has the DNA TGTGCCAGTAGTATTACTAGCGGGAGAGACTACGAGCAGTACTTC. The gene calls are TRBV19 and TRBJ2-7; 11 bases are shared with TRBD2. Trimming at V came to 3 bases and at J to 3 bases, leaving 4 bases not matched to a gene. CDR1 and CDR2 (germline): LNHDA, SQIVND (reference sequence). This CDR3 is 15 amino acids long.

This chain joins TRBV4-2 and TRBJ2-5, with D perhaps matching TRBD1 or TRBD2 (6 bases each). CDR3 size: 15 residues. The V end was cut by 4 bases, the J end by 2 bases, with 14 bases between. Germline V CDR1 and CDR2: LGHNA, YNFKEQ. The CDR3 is CASSRPGGGQETQYF. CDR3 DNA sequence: TGTGCCAGCAGCCGGCCCGGAGGGGGACAAGAGACCCAGTACTTC.

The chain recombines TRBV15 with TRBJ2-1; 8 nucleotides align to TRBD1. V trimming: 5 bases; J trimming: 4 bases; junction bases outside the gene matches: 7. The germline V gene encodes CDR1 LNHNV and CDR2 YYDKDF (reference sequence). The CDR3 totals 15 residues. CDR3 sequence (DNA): TGTGCCACCAGCGGACGACAGGGGCCATACAATGAGCAGTTCTTC. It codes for CATSGRQGPYNEQFF.

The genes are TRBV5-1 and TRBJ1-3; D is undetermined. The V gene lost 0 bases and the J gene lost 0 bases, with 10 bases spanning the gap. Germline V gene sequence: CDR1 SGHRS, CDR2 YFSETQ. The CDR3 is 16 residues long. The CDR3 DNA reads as TGCGCCAGCAGCTTGGGTCAGCTTTCCTCTGGAAACACCATATATTTT. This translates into CASSLGQLSSGNTIYF. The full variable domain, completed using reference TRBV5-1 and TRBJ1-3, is KAGVTQTPRYLIKTRGQQVTLSCSPISGHRSVSWYQQTPGQGLQFLFEYFSETQRNKGNFPGRFSGRQFSNSRSEMNVSTLELGDSALYLCASSLGQLSSGNTIYFGEGSWLTVV.

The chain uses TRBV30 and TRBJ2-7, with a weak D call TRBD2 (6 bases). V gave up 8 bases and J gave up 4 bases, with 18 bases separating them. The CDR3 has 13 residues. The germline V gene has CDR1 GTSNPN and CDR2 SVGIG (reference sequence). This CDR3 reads CAGSRLANYEQYF. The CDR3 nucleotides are TGTGCCGGATCGAGGCTAGCGAATTACGAGCAGTACTTC. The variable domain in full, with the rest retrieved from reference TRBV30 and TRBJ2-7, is SQTIHQWPATLVQPVGSPLSLECTVEGTSNPNLYWYRQAAGRGLQLLFYSVGIGQISSEVPQNLSASRPQDRQFILSSKKLLLSDSGFYLCAGSRLANYEQYFGPGTRLTVT.

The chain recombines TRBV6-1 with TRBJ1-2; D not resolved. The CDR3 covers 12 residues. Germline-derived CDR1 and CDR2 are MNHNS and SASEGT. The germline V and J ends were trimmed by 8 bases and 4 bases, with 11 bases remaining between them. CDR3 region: CASEPPVYGYTF. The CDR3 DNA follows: TGTGCCAGCGAACCGCCGGTCTATGGCTACACCTTC.

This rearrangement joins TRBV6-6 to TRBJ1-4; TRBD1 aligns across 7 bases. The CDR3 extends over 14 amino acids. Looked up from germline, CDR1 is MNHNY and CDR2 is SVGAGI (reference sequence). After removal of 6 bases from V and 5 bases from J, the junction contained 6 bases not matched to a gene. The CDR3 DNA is TGTGCCAGCAGGGTGACAGGGTTAAATGAAAAACTGTTTTTT. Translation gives CASRVTGLNEKLFF.

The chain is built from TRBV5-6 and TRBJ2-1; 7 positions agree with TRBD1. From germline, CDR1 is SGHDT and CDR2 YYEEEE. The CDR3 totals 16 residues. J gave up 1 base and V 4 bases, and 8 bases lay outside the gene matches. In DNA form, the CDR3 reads TGTGCCAGCAGCGTCTACAGGGGTGGGTCCTACAATGAGCAGTTCTTC. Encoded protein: CASSVYRGGSYNEQFF.

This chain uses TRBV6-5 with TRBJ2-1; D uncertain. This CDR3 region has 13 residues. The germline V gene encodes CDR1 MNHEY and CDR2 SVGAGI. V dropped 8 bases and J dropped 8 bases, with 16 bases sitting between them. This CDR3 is CASWAALGHEQFF. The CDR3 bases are TGTGCCAGCTGGGCAGCGTTAGGACATGAGCAGTTCTTC.

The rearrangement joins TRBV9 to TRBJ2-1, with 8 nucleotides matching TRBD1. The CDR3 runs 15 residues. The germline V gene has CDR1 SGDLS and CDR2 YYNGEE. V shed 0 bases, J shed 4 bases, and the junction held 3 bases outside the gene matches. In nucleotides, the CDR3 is TGTGCCAGCAGCGTAGGTAACAGGGGGTACAATGAGCAGTTCTTC. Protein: CASSVGNRGYNEQFF.

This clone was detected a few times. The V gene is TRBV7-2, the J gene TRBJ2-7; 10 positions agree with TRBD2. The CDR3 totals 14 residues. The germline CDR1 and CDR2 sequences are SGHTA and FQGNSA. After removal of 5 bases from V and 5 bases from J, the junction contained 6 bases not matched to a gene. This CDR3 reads CASSAGLASHEQYF. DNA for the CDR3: TGTGCCAGCAGCGCGGGACTAGCGTCCCACGAGCAGTACTTC.

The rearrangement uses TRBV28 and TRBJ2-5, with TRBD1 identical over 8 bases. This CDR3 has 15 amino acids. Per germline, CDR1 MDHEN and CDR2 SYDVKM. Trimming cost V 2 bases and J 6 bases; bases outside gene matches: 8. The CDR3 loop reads CASSLIQGAEQTQYF. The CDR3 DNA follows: TGTGCCAGCAGTTTAATCCAGGGGGCTGAGCAGACCCAGTACTTC.

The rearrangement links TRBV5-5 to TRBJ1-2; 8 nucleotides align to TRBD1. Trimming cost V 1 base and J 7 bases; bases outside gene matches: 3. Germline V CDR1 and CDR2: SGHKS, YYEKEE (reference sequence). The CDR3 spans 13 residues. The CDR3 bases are TGTGCCAGCAGCTTGCCGGACAGGGCTGGCTACACCTTC. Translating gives CASSLPDRAGYTF.

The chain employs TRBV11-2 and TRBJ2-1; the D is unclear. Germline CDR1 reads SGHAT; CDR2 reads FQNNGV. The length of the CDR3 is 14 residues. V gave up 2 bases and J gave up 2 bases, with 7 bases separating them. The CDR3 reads CASSLSGPYNEQFF. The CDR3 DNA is TGTGCCAGCAGCTTAAGTGGTCCCTACAATGAGCAGTTCTTC.

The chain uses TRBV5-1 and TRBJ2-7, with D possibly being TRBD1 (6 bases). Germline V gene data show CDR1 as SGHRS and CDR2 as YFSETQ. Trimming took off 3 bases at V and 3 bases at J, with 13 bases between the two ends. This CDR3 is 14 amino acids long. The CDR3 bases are TGCGCCAGCAGCTCTCGGACAGACCGCTACGAGCAGTACTTC. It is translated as CASSSRTDRYEQYF.

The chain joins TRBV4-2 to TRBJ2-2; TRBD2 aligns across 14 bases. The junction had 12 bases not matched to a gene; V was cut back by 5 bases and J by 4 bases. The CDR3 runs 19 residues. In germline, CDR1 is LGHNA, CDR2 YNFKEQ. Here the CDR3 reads CASSRLPGTSGSSTGELFF. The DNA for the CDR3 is TGTGCCAGCAGCAGACTTCCCGGGACTAGCGGGAGTAGCACCGGGGAGCTGTTTTTT.